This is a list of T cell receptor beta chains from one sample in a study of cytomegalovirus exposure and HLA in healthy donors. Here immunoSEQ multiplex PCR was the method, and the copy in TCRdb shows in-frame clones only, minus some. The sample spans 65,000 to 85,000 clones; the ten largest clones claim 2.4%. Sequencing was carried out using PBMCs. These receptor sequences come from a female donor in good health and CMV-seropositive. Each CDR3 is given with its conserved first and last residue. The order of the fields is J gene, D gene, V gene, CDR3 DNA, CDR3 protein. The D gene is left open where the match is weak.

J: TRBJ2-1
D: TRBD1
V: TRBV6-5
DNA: TGTGCCAGCAGTTACTCGGAGGGAACAGGGGGAAATGAGCAGTTCTTC
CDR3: CASSYSEGTGGNEQFF

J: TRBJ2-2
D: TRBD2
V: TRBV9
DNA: TGTGCCAGCAGCGTAGGGGCCGGGGGGGCCTACACCGGGGAGCTGTTTTTT
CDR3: CASSVGAGGAYTGELFF

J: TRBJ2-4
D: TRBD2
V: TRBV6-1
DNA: TGTGCCAGCAGTGTCACCGGGACTAGTTCGAGCATCCTAGCCAAAAACATTCAGTACTTC
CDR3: CASSVTGTSSSILAKNIQYF

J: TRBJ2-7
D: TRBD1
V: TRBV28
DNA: TGTGCCAGCAGTCCCAGAGCAGGGGGCTACGAGCAGTACTTC
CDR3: CASSPRAGGYEQYF

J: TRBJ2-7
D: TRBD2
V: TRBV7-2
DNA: TGTGCCAGCAGCCCAGCGGGGTCCTTCCGTTACGAGCAGTACTTC
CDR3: CASSPAGSFRYEQYF

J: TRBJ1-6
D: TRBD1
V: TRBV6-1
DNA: TGTGCCAGCAGCCGCCAGACAGGGGATAATTCACCCCTCCACTTT
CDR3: CASSRQTGDNSPLHF

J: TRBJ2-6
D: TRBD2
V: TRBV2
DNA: TGTGCCAGCAGTTCCGGCCCTGGGGGGGGGAGCTCTGGGGCCAACGTCCTGACTTTC
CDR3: CASSSGPGGGSSGANVLTF

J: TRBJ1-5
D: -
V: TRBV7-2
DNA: TGTGCCAGCAGCTTAGCGCCGGGTCAGCCCCAGCATTTT
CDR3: CASSLAPGQPQHF

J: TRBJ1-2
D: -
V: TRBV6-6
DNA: TGTGCCAGAAGTGGGCAATATGGCTACACCTTC
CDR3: CARSGQYGYTF

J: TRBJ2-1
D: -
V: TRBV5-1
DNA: TGCGCCAGCGCTCTCTGGGGGGAGAATGAGCAGTTCTTC
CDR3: CASALWGENEQFF

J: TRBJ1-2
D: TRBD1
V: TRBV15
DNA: TGTGCCACCAGCAGAGATCGTCAGGGGGCGCTGTATTATGGCTACACCTTC
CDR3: CATSRDRQGALYYGYTF

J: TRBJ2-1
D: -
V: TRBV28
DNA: TGTGCCAGCAGTAACATACGGGGGAACGACAATGAGCAGTTCTTC
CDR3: CASSNIRGNDNEQFF

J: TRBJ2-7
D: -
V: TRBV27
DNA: TGTGCCAGCAGCCGCAAAGGGCTGGGAGCCTACGAGCAGTACTTC
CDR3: CASSRKGLGAYEQYF

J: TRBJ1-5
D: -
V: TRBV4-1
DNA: TGCGCCAGCAGCCAAGTAAGGGAGAGAGGTAATCAGCCCCAGCATTTT
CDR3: CASSQVRERGNQPQHF

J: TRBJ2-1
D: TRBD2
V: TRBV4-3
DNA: TGCGCCAGCAGCCCGCAGACTAGCGGGGGGGCCAAAGTTAAGGGCAATGAGCAGTTCTTC
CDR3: CASSPQTSGGAKVKGNEQFF

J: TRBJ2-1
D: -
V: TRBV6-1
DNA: TGTGCCAGCAGTGTTGGAAACGGAGGTGTTGAGCAGTTCTTC
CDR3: CASSVGNGGVEQFF

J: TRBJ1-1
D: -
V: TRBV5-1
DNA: TGCGCCAGCAGCTTGGGTCGGGGAGGCACTGAAGCTTTCTTT
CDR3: CASSLGRGGTEAFF

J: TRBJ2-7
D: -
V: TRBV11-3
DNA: TGTGCCAGCAGCGCGGGGACGGGATCCTACGAGCAGTACTTC
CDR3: CASSAGTGSYEQYF

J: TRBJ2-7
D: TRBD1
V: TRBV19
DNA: TGTGCCAGTATCCCCGGGACAGGGAATTCCTACGAGCAGTACTTC
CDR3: CASIPGTGNSYEQYF

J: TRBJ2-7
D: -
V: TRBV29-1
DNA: TGCAGCGTTGGGGGCGGCTACGAGCAGTACTTC
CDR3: CSVGGGYEQYF

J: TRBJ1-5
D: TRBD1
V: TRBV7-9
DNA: TGTGCCAGCAGCTCCACAGGGGACAATCAGCCCCAGCATTTT
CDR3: CASSSTGDNQPQHF

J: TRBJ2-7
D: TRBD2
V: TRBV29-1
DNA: TGCAGCGTTGAACTAACTAGCGGCAGTTTCTCCTACGAGCAGTACTTC
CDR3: CSVELTSGSFSYEQYF